Listed below are T cell receptor beta chains from one sample, sequenced in a study of T cell responses to AZD1222 COVID-19 vaccine. Repertoires were generated with immunoSEQ multiplex PCR, while TCRdb's copy carries only in-frame clones and drops some. The sample holds about 110,000 clones, roughly 87% seen once. Material: peripheral blood, obtained on day 0 of AZD1222 vaccination. The receptor source for this set is an adult in good health. CDR3s include the opening cysteine and the closing phenylalanine or tryptophan. D genes are given only for firm matches. Some rows mark clone size as missing; the rest say once, few, many or name a class of expanded clone.

d_gene: TRBD2; j_gene: TRBJ2-7; v_gene: TRBV3-1/TRBV3-2; abundance: .; CDR3aa: CASTGTRASYEQYF; CDR3nt: TGTGCCAGCACCGGGACTAGGGCTTCTTACGAGCAGTACTTC
d_gene: TRBD1; j_gene: TRBJ1-6; v_gene: TRBV4-3; abundance: .; CDR3aa: CASSQEGRGQSPLHF; CDR3nt: TGCGCCAGCAGCCAAGAGGGCAGGGGGCAGTCACCCCTCCACTTT
d_gene: .; j_gene: TRBJ1-5; v_gene: TRBV6-8; abundance: .; CDR3aa: CASSPLGGWNNQPQHF; CDR3nt: TGTGCCAGCAGTCCCTTGGGAGGGTGGAACAATCAGCCCCAGCATTTT
d_gene: TRBD2; j_gene: TRBJ2-1; v_gene: TRBV19; abundance: .; CDR3aa: CASSRTSGRAYDEQFF; CDR3nt: TGTGCCAGTAGTAGGACTAGCGGGAGGGCCTACGATGAGCAGTTCTTC
d_gene: TRBD1; j_gene: TRBJ1-5; v_gene: TRBV6-4; abundance: .; CDR3aa: CASSSTGDGNQPQHF; CDR3nt: TGTGCCAGCAGTTCGACAGGGGACGGCAATCAGCCCCAGCATTTT
d_gene: .; j_gene: TRBJ1-1; v_gene: TRBV3-1/TRBV3-2; abundance: few; CDR3aa: CASTPRQGRTEAFF; CDR3nt: TGTGCCAGCACGCCCCGGCAGGGAAGGACTGAAGCTTTCTTT
d_gene: .; j_gene: TRBJ1-2; v_gene: TRBV3-1/TRBV3-2; abundance: once; CDR3aa: CASSQGGGYTF; CDR3nt: TGTGCCAGCAGCCAAGGAGGAGGCTACACCTTC
d_gene: .; j_gene: TRBJ1-1; v_gene: TRBV9; abundance: .; CDR3aa: CASSSYAGVNTEAFF; CDR3nt: TGTGCCAGCAGCTCCTATGCAGGGGTGAACACTGAAGCTTTCTTT
d_gene: .; j_gene: TRBJ2-7; v_gene: TRBV2; abundance: .; CDR3aa: CASSKGTSPYEQYF; CDR3nt: TGTGCCAGCAGCAAAGGGACGAGCCCCTACGAGCAGTACTTC
d_gene: .; j_gene: TRBJ1-2; v_gene: TRBV28; abundance: .; CDR3aa: CASSFTGGYTF; CDR3nt: TGTGCCAGCAGTTTTACGGGGGGCTACACCTTC
d_gene: .; j_gene: TRBJ2-3; v_gene: TRBV4-2; abundance: .; CDR3aa: CASSEDSGSTDTQYF; CDR3nt: TGTGCCAGCAGCGAAGATTCGGGTAGCACAGATACGCAGTATTTT
d_gene: .; j_gene: TRBJ2-1; v_gene: TRBV24-1; abundance: .; CDR3aa: CATSETTKNEQFF; CDR3nt: TGTGCCACCAGTGAAACCACTAAGAATGAGCAGTTCTTC
d_gene: .; j_gene: TRBJ2-2; v_gene: TRBV9; abundance: .; CDR3aa: CASTLLGTGELFF; CDR3nt: TGTGCCAGCACCCTGTTGGGCACCGGGGAGCTGTTTTTT
d_gene: .; j_gene: TRBJ2-7; v_gene: TRBV20-1; abundance: .; CDR3aa: CSASRGYEQYF; CDR3nt: TGCAGTGCTAGTAGGGGCTACGAGCAGTACTTC
d_gene: .; j_gene: TRBJ1-1; v_gene: TRBV7-2; abundance: once; CDR3aa: CASSLEGGYTEAFF; CDR3nt: TGTGCCAGCAGCTTAGAGGGGGGTTACACTGAAGCTTTCTTT
d_gene: TRBD1; j_gene: TRBJ1-6; v_gene: TRBV18; abundance: .; CDR3aa: CASSPDRASSSYNSPLHF; CDR3nt: TGTGCCAGCTCACCCGACAGGGCTTCGAGCTCCTATAATTCACCCCTCCACTTT
d_gene: .; j_gene: TRBJ1-2; v_gene: TRBV21-1; abundance: .; CDR3aa: CASSKKVSPGQGFYGYTF; CDR3nt: TGTGCCAGCAGCAAGAAGGTGTCCCCGGGACAGGGGTTCTATGGCTACACCTTC
d_gene: .; j_gene: TRBJ1-1; v_gene: TRBV28; abundance: .; CDR3aa: CASMPSRGANTEAFF; CDR3nt: TGTGCCAGCATGCCTAGTCGGGGGGCTAACACTGAAGCTTTCTTT
d_gene: .; j_gene: TRBJ1-5; v_gene: TRBV19; abundance: .; CDR3aa: CASSNLYGSGNQPQHF; CDR3nt: TGTGCCAGTAGTAACCTCTACGGCTCTGGCAATCAGCCCCAGCATTTT
d_gene: .; j_gene: TRBJ1-5; v_gene: TRBV28; abundance: few; CDR3aa: CASSPYEQGMEEHF; CDR3nt: TGTGCCAGCAGTCCCTACGAACAGGGAATGGAGGAGCATTTT
d_gene: .; j_gene: TRBJ1-4; v_gene: TRBV14; abundance: .; CDR3aa: CASLRAPSGYLPTEKLFF; CDR3nt: TGTGCCAGCCTCAGGGCTCCCTCTGGATACCTCCCCACTGAAAAACTGTTTTTT
d_gene: .; j_gene: TRBJ1-4; v_gene: TRBV28; abundance: .; CDR3aa: CASEDEKLFF; CDR3nt: TGTGCCAGCGAGGACGAAAAACTGTTTTTT
d_gene: TRBD2; j_gene: TRBJ2-2; v_gene: TRBV24-1; abundance: .; CDR3aa: CATSDSGLAENTGELFF; CDR3nt: TGTGCCACCAGTGATTCAGGACTAGCGGAGAACACCGGGGAGCTGTTTTTT
d_gene: TRBD1; j_gene: TRBJ1-6; v_gene: TRBV5-1; abundance: .; CDR3aa: CASSLDGQGGNSPLHF; CDR3nt: TGCGCCAGCAGCTTGGACGGACAGGGCGGGAATTCACCCCTCCACTTT
d_gene: TRBD1; j_gene: TRBJ1-5; v_gene: TRBV30; abundance: .; CDR3aa: CAWSARGNQPQHF; CDR3nt: TGTGCCTGGAGTGCCAGGGGGAATCAGCCCCAGCATTTT
d_gene: TRBD2; j_gene: TRBJ2-3; v_gene: TRBV19; abundance: .; CDR3aa: CASSMDSGGAPDTQYF; CDR3nt: TGTGCCAGTAGTATGGATAGCGGGGGCGCGCCAGATACGCAGTATTTT
d_gene: TRBD2; j_gene: TRBJ2-1; v_gene: TRBV7-6; abundance: once; CDR3aa: CASSPRTSGGNEQFF; CDR3nt: TGTGCCAGCAGCCCGCGGACTAGCGGGGGTAATGAGCAGTTCTTC
d_gene: .; j_gene: TRBJ2-7; v_gene: TRBV29-1; abundance: .; CDR3aa: CSVGANLLYEQYF; CDR3nt: TGCAGCGTTGGGGCAAACCTCCTCTACGAGCAGTACTTC
d_gene: .; j_gene: TRBJ2-5; v_gene: TRBV18; abundance: .; CDR3aa: CASSPLLAPGRQETQYF; CDR3nt: TGTGCCAGCTCACCACTTCTAGCACCGGGACGGCAAGAGACCCAGTACTTC
d_gene: .; j_gene: TRBJ1-5; v_gene: TRBV28; abundance: .; CDR3aa: CASTPGMGGQPQHF; CDR3nt: TGTGCCAGCACCCCTGGAATGGGGGGCCAGCCCCAGCATTTT
d_gene: TRBD2; j_gene: TRBJ2-5; v_gene: TRBV5-1; abundance: .; CDR3aa: CASSLTSGGTGETQYF; CDR3nt: TGCGCCAGCAGCTTGACTAGCGGGGGGACGGGAGAGACCCAGTACTTC
d_gene: TRBD2; j_gene: TRBJ2-1; v_gene: TRBV28; abundance: .; CDR3aa: CASSLQRGYNEQFF; CDR3nt: TGTGCCAGCAGTTTACAGCGGGGGTACAATGAGCAGTTCTTC
d_gene: .; j_gene: TRBJ2-7; v_gene: TRBV28; abundance: .; CDR3aa: CASSLSLIFWYF; CDR3nt: TGTGCCAGCAGTTTATCTCTTATTTTTTGGTACTTC
d_gene: TRBD1; j_gene: TRBJ1-4; v_gene: TRBV5-4; abundance: .; CDR3aa: CASSLGQGRANEKLFF; CDR3nt: TGTGCCAGCAGCTTGGGACAGGGTAGGGCTAATGAAAAACTGTTTTTT
d_gene: .; j_gene: TRBJ2-7; v_gene: TRBV5-1; abundance: .; CDR3aa: CASSSGTVSSYEQYF; CDR3nt: TGCGCCAGCAGCTCCGGGACGGTGAGCTCCTACGAGCAGTACTTC
d_gene: TRBD2; j_gene: TRBJ2-6; v_gene: TRBV2; abundance: .; CDR3aa: CASSRGLAGLSSGANVLTF; CDR3nt: TGTGCCAGCAGTCGCGGACTAGCGGGTTTAAGCTCTGGGGCCAACGTCCTGACTTTC
d_gene: .; j_gene: TRBJ2-7; v_gene: TRBV7-3; abundance: .; CDR3aa: CASSVSGGPAYEQYF; CDR3nt: TGTGCCAGCAGCGTCTCCGGCGGGCCCGCCTACGAGCAGTACTTC
d_gene: .; j_gene: TRBJ1-5; v_gene: TRBV3-1/TRBV3-2; abundance: .; CDR3aa: CASSQERYGAGKSGQPQHF; CDR3nt: TGTGCCAGCAGCCAAGAAAGGTATGGGGCAGGGAAGTCGGGTCAGCCCCAGCATTTT
d_gene: .; j_gene: TRBJ2-1; v_gene: TRBV4-1; abundance: .; CDR3aa: CASSQDNRFHAEQFF; CDR3nt: TGCGCCAGCAGCCAAGATAACAGGTTTCACGCTGAGCAGTTCTTC
d_gene: .; j_gene: TRBJ2-7; v_gene: TRBV30; abundance: few; CDR3aa: CAWSKGLSYEQYF; CDR3nt: TGTGCCTGGAGTAAGGGTCTATCCTACGAGCAGTACTTC
d_gene: .; j_gene: TRBJ1-2; v_gene: TRBV3-1/TRBV3-2; abundance: few; CDR3aa: CASSQLGQSYGYTF; CDR3nt: TGTGCCAGCAGCCAACTTGGACAGAGCTATGGCTACACCTTC
d_gene: TRBD1; j_gene: TRBJ2-6; v_gene: TRBV6-2/TRBV6-3; abundance: .; CDR3aa: CASSPTGGAGANVLTF; CDR3nt: TGTGCCAGCAGTCCCACAGGGGGCGCTGGGGCCAACGTCCTGACTTTC
d_gene: .; j_gene: TRBJ1-1; v_gene: TRBV11-2; abundance: .; CDR3aa: CASSLLGGGLYTEAFF; CDR3nt: TGTGCCAGCAGCTTATTAGGGGGGGGCCTCTACACTGAAGCTTTCTTT